This T cell receptor beta chain originates from a study of blood T cell repertoires in COVID-19. Clones were sequenced by immunoSEQ multiplex PCR, and TCRdb holds only the in-frame ones, with some missing. The sample yields a few hundred thousand clones, around 90% seen once. CDR1 SGHAT and CDR2 FQNNGV come from the germline V gene. There are 14 residues in the CDR3. V lost 1 base and J lost 6, with 7 bases in between. The sequencing input was peripheral blood. The V gene is TRBV11-2, the J gene TRBJ1-6; D is undetermined. The TCR comes from a man in his sixties with acute or convalescent COVID-19. The CDR3 DNA follows: TGTGCCAGCAGCTTAGTTCCGAGTAATTCACCCCTCCACTTT. It specifies CASSLVPSNSPLHF.